These 3 T cell receptor beta chains were sequenced from one sample in a study of T cells after yellow fever vaccination. TCRdb passed the 5' RACE reads through MiXCR, listing each CDR3 protein once. The sample contains roughly 56,000 distinct CDR3 sequences, about 5.6% of which appear only once. The sequences come from PBMCs, either bulk or a sorted T-cell subset (CD4+, CD8+, memory, or dextramer-sorted; not recorded which), collected on the day of the yellow fever booster vaccination. These receptors came from a man between 18 and 35 years old who received the YFV17D yellow fever vaccine.

This clonotype was recorded at least ten times. The rearrangement joins TRBV12-3 or TRBV12-4 to TRBJ1-2; weak D call: TRBD1 (5 bases). This CDR3 is 14 amino acids long. The V gene lost 7 bases and the J gene lost 2 bases, with 14 bases spanning the gap. As DNA, the CDR3 is TGTGCCAGCACCGACGGGGGATTGAACTATGGCTACACCTTC. Translating gives CASTDGGLNYGYTF.

This clonotype was picked up a small number of times. J is TRBJ2-5 and V is TRBV5-1; D unresolved. The germline V and J ends were trimmed by 1 base and 5 bases, with 15 bases remaining between them. The CDR3 extends over 15 amino acids. Germline CDR1 and CDR2: SGHRS and YFSETQ. As DNA, the CDR3 is TGCGCCAGCAGCTTGTCTGCCCCTCTCCAGGAGACCCAGTACTTC. The encoded protein is CASSLSAPLQETQYF.

The chain is built from TRBV7-9 and TRBJ1-1, with 7 bases identical to TRBD1. Germline values: CDR1 SEHNR, CDR2 FQNEAQ (reference sequence). This CDR3 has 14 amino acids. The junction had 6 bases not matched to a gene; V was cut back by 5 bases and J by 3 bases. This chain's CDR3 is CASSPQQGDTEAFF. The CDR3 coding sequence is TGTGCCAGCAGCCCCCAGCAGGGGGACACTGAAGCTTTCTTT.